Listed below are T cell receptor beta chains from one sample, sequenced in a study of fetal regulatory T cell absence and autoimmunity. Produced via immunoSEQ multiplex PCR; TCRdb's table is partial and in-frame only. This sample yields 95,000 to 100,000 clones, of which 72% are seen a single time; roughly 2% belongs to the top ten. The material sequenced was pancreas tissue. Source of these receptors: a male donor with IPEX syndrome. CDR3s include the opening cysteine and the closing phenylalanine or tryptophan. The D gene is left open where the match is weak. Some rows have no size entry. The others give once, few or many, or a class for an expanded clone.

cdr3_aa,cdr3_nt,j_call,cdr3_length,d_call,v_call,clone_size
CASSLGGGETQYF,TGTGCCAGCAGTTTAGGAGGAGGCGAGACCCAGTACTTC,TRBJ2-5,13,NA,TRBV27,once
CASSIGTGAWYGYTF,TGTGCCAGCAGTATCGGGACAGGGGCATGGTATGGCTACACCTTC,TRBJ1-2,15,TRBD1,TRBV2,NA
CASRRVSHTEAFF,TGTGCCAGCAGGAGAGTCTCCCACACTGAAGCTTTCTTT,TRBJ1-1,13,NA,TRBV6-5,NA
CASSLAAGQEGEAFF,TGTGCCAGCAGCTTAGCCGCAGGACAAGAGGGAGAAGCTTTCTTT,TRBJ1-1,15,NA,TRBV7-9,NA
CASSLGFSGTDTQYF,TGTGCCAGCAGCTTGGGGTTTAGCGGTACAGATACGCAGTATTTT,TRBJ2-3,15,NA,TRBV5-6,NA
CASSTQTGGYGYTF,TGTGCCAGCAGCACCCAGACAGGGGGCTATGGCTACACCTTC,TRBJ1-2,14,TRBD1,TRBV6-5,NA
CASSEFFQANTEAFF,TGTGCCAGCAGTGAATTCTTCCAGGCGAACACTGAAGCTTTCTTT,TRBJ1-1,15,NA,TRBV25-1,NA
CAISPTGEVDGYTF,TGTGCCATCAGTCCGACAGGGGAAGTGGATGGCTACACCTTC,TRBJ1-2,14,TRBD1,TRBV10-3,few
CASSLRPNNEQFF,TGTGCCAGCAGCTTAAGACCAAACAATGAGCAGTTCTTC,TRBJ2-1,13,NA,TRBV7-2,NA
CASRSGTSGSEQYF,TGTGCCAGCAGATCGGGTACTAGCGGGTCCGAGCAGTACTTC,TRBJ2-7,14,TRBD2,TRBV7-2,NA
CASSLGLANTGELFF,TGTGCCAGCAGTTTGGGACTAGCGAACACCGGGGAGCTGTTTTTT,TRBJ2-2,15,TRBD2,TRBV27,few
CASSLRQGGPTDTQYF,TGCGCCAGCAGCTTGAGGCAGGGGGGCCCCACAGATACGCAGTATTTT,TRBJ2-3,16,NA,TRBV5-1,NA
CASSVGTGNEQYF,TGTGCCAGCAGCGTAGGAACAGGGAACGAGCAGTACTTC,TRBJ2-7,13,NA,TRBV9,NA
CASSPAGQLGHQPQHF,TGTGCCAGCAGCCCCGCCGGACAGTTGGGACATCAGCCCCAGCATTTT,TRBJ1-5,16,NA,TRBV27,NA
CASSWDGSSYEQYF,TGTGCCAGCAGCTGGGACGGCAGCTCCTACGAGCAGTACTTC,TRBJ2-7,14,NA,TRBV5-6,few
CASSLAPTGGLYEQFF,TGTGCCAGCAGCCTAGCCCCTACGGGGGGGTTGTATGAGCAGTTCTTC,TRBJ2-1,16,TRBD2,TRBV11-2,NA
CASSFRENNEQFF,TGTGCCAGCAGCTTTAGAGAGAACAATGAGCAGTTCTTC,TRBJ2-1,13,NA,TRBV7-6,NA
CASSLVQGNYGYTF,TGTGCCAGCAGCTTGGTACAGGGTAACTATGGCTACACCTTC,TRBJ1-2,14,NA,TRBV5-4,NA
CASSARGGTSTDTQYF,TGTGCCAGCAGCGCCCGGGGGGGGACTAGCACAGATACGCAGTATTTT,TRBJ2-3,16,TRBD2,TRBV9,NA
CASSYSAGWRSGNTIYF,TGTGCCAGCAGTTATTCGGCAGGGTGGAGGTCTGGAAACACCATATATTTT,TRBJ1-3,17,NA,TRBV6-9,NA
CASSTLAYQETQYF,TGTGCCAGTAGTACACTAGCGTACCAAGAGACCCAGTACTTC,TRBJ2-5,14,TRBD2,TRBV19,once
CASSPESTGAYGYTF,TGTGCCAGCAGCCCCGAATCGACAGGGGCCTATGGCTACACCTTC,TRBJ1-2,15,TRBD1,TRBV7-9,once
CASSLGRPNTEAFF,TGTGCCAGCAGCCTCGGACGCCCGAACACTGAAGCTTTCTTT,TRBJ1-1,14,NA,TRBV27,NA
CASSLDRGLYEQYF,TGTGCCAGCAGCTTAGACAGGGGGCTGTACGAGCAGTACTTC,TRBJ2-7,14,TRBD1,TRBV7-2,NA
CASSSPGEQYF,TGTGCCAGCAGCTCCCCGGGGGAGCAGTACTTC,TRBJ2-7,11,NA,TRBV7-9,NA
CASSPRSQGDWGYTF,TGCGCCAGCAGCCCACGTAGCCAGGGGGATTGGGGCTACACCTTC,TRBJ1-2,15,TRBD1,TRBV4-1,NA
CASSPREGLDIQYF,TGTGCCAGCTCACCTCGGGAGGGCCTTGACATTCAGTACTTC,TRBJ2-4,14,TRBD2,TRBV18,NA
CASSIDRSSGQPQHF,TGTGCCAGTAGTATAGATCGCTCGTCGGGTCAGCCCCAGCATTTT,TRBJ1-5,15,NA,TRBV19,few